This T cell receptor (beta chain) was retrieved from a study of cytomegalovirus exposure and HLA in healthy donors. Findings of the study overall: It was approximately 160 TCR beta chains that were listed as cytomegalovirus-associated. The majority of CMV-associated TCR beta chains were reported as apparently HLA-restricted in a later analysis.

As regards this clone: No antigen is known for it.

The V end lost 0 bases, the J end lost 6 bases, and 18 bases lay between the germline ends. The CDR3 runs 16 residues. Per germline, CDR1 SGHDT and CDR2 YYEEEE. This PCR relied on a set of 60 Vbeta primers and 13 Jbeta primers. Original processing methods: In a later analysis, of 70 million to 85 million unique beta chains, about 10 million appeared in at least two donors. Profiling relied on immunoSEQ multiplex PCR, and the TCRdb table lists in-frame clones only, not all of them. That table is the source of V, J and clone size, and D and trimming were worked out from the DNA. The data hold about 140,000 clones, with around 80% observed a single time.

Sequencing input: PBMCs. The origin of this receptor is an older woman in good health and CMV-seropositive. This chain connects TRBV5-6 to TRBJ1-1; TRBD1 is a possible D gene (5 bases). CDR3 bases: TGTGCCAGCAGCTTGGAAGGGAAGGGCAGGGCCGCTGAAGCTTTCTTT. Translated, it gives CASSLEGKGRAAEAFF. The whole variable domain, remainder taken from reference TRBV5-6 and TRBJ1-1, is DAGVTQSPTHLIKTRGQQVTLRCSPKSGHDTVSWYQQALGQGPQFIFQYYEEEERQRGNFPDRFSGHQFPNYSSELNVNALLLGDSALYLCASSLEGKGRAAEAFFGQGTRLTVV.